A selection of T cell receptor beta chains follows, all from one sample in a study of blood T cell repertoires in COVID-19. Assay used: immunoSEQ multiplex PCR; TCRdb lists only in-frame clones, some missing. The table has 170,000 or so clones, around nine tenths seen once; the top ten hold around an eighth. Sequencing was performed on peripheral blood. Receptors were obtained from a woman aged 65 to 85 with COVID-19, enrolled during active disease. Both conserved end residues are part of each CDR3. The order of the fields is V gene, D gene, J gene, clone size, CDR3 DNA, CDR3 protein. The D gene is left open where the match is weak. Size values are once, few and many counts, or a class for expanded clones, and some rows have none.

V gene: TRBV5-1
D gene: TRBD1
J gene: TRBJ2-7
clone size: NA
CDR3 DNA: TGCGCCAGCAGCTTGGTATTCGGGACAGGGGCCTACGAGCAGTACTTC
CDR3 protein: CASSLVFGTGAYEQYF

V gene: TRBV15
D gene: NA
J gene: TRBJ2-7
clone size: once
CDR3 DNA: TGTGCCACCAGCAGAGATGGGGGGGGCGCAAGCTACGAGCAGTACTTC
CDR3 protein: CATSRDGGGASYEQYF

V gene: TRBV7-9
D gene: TRBD2
J gene: TRBJ2-1
clone size: few
CDR3 DNA: TGTGCCAGCAGGCGACTAGCGGGAGGGAAATGGGCGTACAATGAGCAGTTCTTC
CDR3 protein: CASRRLAGGKWAYNEQFF

V gene: TRBV19
D gene: NA
J gene: TRBJ2-1
clone size: NA
CDR3 DNA: TGTGCCAGTAGTATAGATTACAGGAACTTTCGGTTCTTC
CDR3 protein: CASSIDYRNFRFF

V gene: TRBV29-1
D gene: NA
J gene: TRBJ1-4
clone size: NA
CDR3 DNA: TGCAGCGTGGGTACAGGGACAACTAATGAAAAACTGTTTTTT
CDR3 protein: CSVGTGTTNEKLFF

V gene: TRBV5-1
D gene: NA
J gene: TRBJ1-2
clone size: NA
CDR3 DNA: TGCGCCAGCAGCTTAGACATTAACTATGGCTACACCTTC
CDR3 protein: CASSLDINYGYTF

V gene: TRBV6-2/TRBV6-3
D gene: NA
J gene: TRBJ2-3
clone size: NA
CDR3 DNA: TGTGCCAGCAGTTACTCGCGAGGCACAGATACGCAGTATTTT
CDR3 protein: CASSYSRGTDTQYF

V gene: TRBV3-1/TRBV3-2
D gene: TRBD2
J gene: TRBJ2-3
clone size: few
CDR3 DNA: TGTGCCAGCAGCCGCGGGGGGGCAGGGTTCACAGATACGCAGTATTTT
CDR3 protein: CASSRGGAGFTDTQYF

V gene: TRBV9
D gene: TRBD1
J gene: TRBJ1-2
clone size: NA
CDR3 DNA: TGTGCCAGCAGCGTAGATTGGGGACAGGGTCTCGGTGGCTACACCTTC
CDR3 protein: CASSVDWGQGLGGYTF

V gene: TRBV28
D gene: NA
J gene: TRBJ1-5
clone size: NA
CDR3 DNA: TGTGCCAGCAGGATGCCGGATCAGCCCCAGCATTTT
CDR3 protein: CASRMPDQPQHF

V gene: TRBV25-1
D gene: NA
J gene: TRBJ2-5
clone size: NA
CDR3 DNA: TGTGCCAGCAGTGAATATATTAGGGGAGAGACCCAGTACTTC
CDR3 protein: CASSEYIRGETQYF

V gene: TRBV4-1
D gene: TRBD1
J gene: TRBJ2-7
clone size: NA
CDR3 DNA: TGCGCCAGCAGCCAAGAAAAAAGAAACCGACAGGGCGCTACCTACGAGCAGTACTTC
CDR3 protein: CASSQEKRNRQGATYEQYF

V gene: TRBV10-3
D gene: NA
J gene: TRBJ1-2
clone size: NA
CDR3 DNA: TGTGCCTACCGATCGGGAGCTAACTATGGCTACACCTTC
CDR3 protein: CAYRSGANYGYTF

V gene: TRBV3-1/TRBV3-2
D gene: TRBD1
J gene: TRBJ2-5
clone size: NA
CDR3 DNA: TGTGCCAGCAGCCAAGGATCTGGGACAGGGGTAGAGACCCAGTACTTC
CDR3 protein: CASSQGSGTGVETQYF

V gene: TRBV6-1
D gene: NA
J gene: TRBJ1-6
clone size: NA
CDR3 DNA: TGTGCCAGCAGTGAAGCGGCAGGGGTTAGAAATTCACCCCTCCACTTT
CDR3 protein: CASSEAAGVRNSPLHF